This T cell receptor beta chain was documented in a study of shared clonotypes between healthy human individuals. About this clone: Its target is not known.

Overall study findings and caveats: Estimated clonotype richness was generally higher in naive than memory subsets. Rarefaction showed that sequencing of sorted subsets was incomplete (despite large depth). The authors expected sequencing depth to affect clonotype sharing among donors.

Sequencing used immunoSEQ multiplex PCR; TCRdb keeps in-frame clones, though not all of them. The sample lists around 1.6 million clones; nearly 99% were seen once. CDR3 length: 14 amino acids. The TCR comes from a man younger than 40 in good health. The chain combines TRBV21-1 with TRBJ2-7. TRBV21-1 is a listed pseudogene. Sequenced material: naive CD4+ T cells sorted from blood. Subset indicated: CD45RA+ positively selected. The CDR3 DNA is TGTGCCAGCGGCGTAGGGGGGCCGGGCTACGAGCAGTACTTC. Translated: CASGVGGPGYEQYF.